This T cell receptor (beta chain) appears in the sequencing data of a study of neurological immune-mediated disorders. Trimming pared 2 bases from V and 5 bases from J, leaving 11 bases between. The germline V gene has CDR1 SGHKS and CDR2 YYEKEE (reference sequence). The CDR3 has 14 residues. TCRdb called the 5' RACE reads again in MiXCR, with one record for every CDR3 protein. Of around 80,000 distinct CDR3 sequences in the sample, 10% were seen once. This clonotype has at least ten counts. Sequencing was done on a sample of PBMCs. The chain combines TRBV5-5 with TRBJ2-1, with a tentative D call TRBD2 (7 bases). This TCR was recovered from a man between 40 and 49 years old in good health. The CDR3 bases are TGTGCCAGCAGCTTTTGGGGGGGCCACAATGAGCAGTTCTTC. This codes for CASSFWGGHNEQFF. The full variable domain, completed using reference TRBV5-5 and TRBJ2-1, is DAGVTQSPTHLIKTRGQQVTLRCSPISGHKSVSWYQQVLGQGPQFIFQYYEKEERGRGNFPDRFSARQFPNYSSELNVNALLLGDSALYLCASSFWGGHNEQFFGPGTRLTVL.